Listed below are T cell receptor beta chains from one sample, sequenced in a study of cytotoxic CD8 clonotypes in ibrutinib-treated CLL. TCRdb keeps only in-frame clones here, not all; method: immunoSEQ multiplex PCR. The table records approximately 280,000 clones, around 69% of them present only once. The sample here was PBMCs, taken at disease progression, from a patient treated with ibrutinib. The receptors were sampled from a human donor with chronic lymphocytic leukemia. Both conserved end residues are part of each CDR3. A D gene is named only where the DNA matches it firmly. For some rows the clone size is stated as once, few or many, or as a class when expanded; others skip it.

clone size	J gene	D gene	V gene	CDR3 protein	CDR3 DNA
-	TRBJ2-7	TRBD2	TRBV25-1	CASSVRGGPYEQYF	TGTGCCAGCAGTGTACGGGGGGGGCCCTACGAGCAGTACTTC
-	TRBJ2-5	-	TRBV7-3	CASSLSPSQETQYF	TGTGCCAGCAGCTTATCCCCCAGCCAAGAGACCCAGTACTTC
-	TRBJ2-7	-	TRBV15	CATSRDRSFYYEQYF	TGTGCCACCAGCAGAGATCGGTCATTTTACTACGAGCAGTACTTC
-	TRBJ2-7	-	TRBV5-4	CASSPRTKTDEQYF	TGTGCCAGCAGCCCACGGACTAAGACCGACGAGCAGTACTTC
few	TRBJ1-5	-	TRBV7-2	CASSLERTAVKPQHF	TGTGCCAGCAGCTTAGAAAGGACCGCGGTTAAGCCCCAGCATTTT
-	TRBJ2-7	TRBD2	TRBV5-1	CASSYFSGRDSYEQYF	TGCGCCAGCAGCTACTTTAGCGGGAGGGACTCCTACGAGCAGTACTTC
-	TRBJ2-3	-	TRBV7-3	CASSLGWTDTQYF	TGTGCCAGCAGCTTAGGTTGGACAGATACGCAGTATTTT
-	TRBJ2-5	-	TRBV7-2	CASSLGGVRVGETQYF	TGTGCCAGCAGCTTAGGAGGGGTCAGGGTAGGAGAGACCCAGTACTTC
-	TRBJ2-1	-	TRBV11-3	CASSLRLSGGNEQFF	TGTGCCAGCAGCTTAAGACTTTCAGGGGGGAATGAGCAGTTCTTC
-	TRBJ2-7	TRBD1	TRBV14	CASSQTGQGWGEQYF	TGTGCCAGCAGCCAAACGGGACAGGGGTGGGGCGAGCAGTACTTC
-	TRBJ1-5	-	TRBV2	CASSGRAPDPQHF	TGTGCCAGCAGTGGGAGGGCCCCGGATCCCCAGCATTTT
-	TRBJ2-7	TRBD2	TRBV14	CASSQGLASYEQYF	TGTGCCAGCAGCCAAGGACTAGCGAGCTACGAGCAGTACTTC
-	TRBJ1-4	TRBD1	TRBV5-1	CASSGTASEKLFF	TGCGCCAGCAGCGGGACAGCGTCAGAAAAACTGTTTTTT
-	TRBJ2-5	TRBD2	TRBV6-5	CASSRTSGRIETQYF	TGTGCCAGCAGCCGGACTAGCGGGAGGATCGAGACCCAGTACTTC
-	TRBJ2-2	-	TRBV19	CASSGGRGDTGELFF	TGTGCCAGTAGTGGGGGCAGGGGCGACACCGGGGAGCTGTTTTTT
-	TRBJ2-2	-	TRBV5-1	CASSLSGGELFF	TGCGCCAGCAGCTTGTCTGGTGGGGAGCTGTTTTTT
-	TRBJ1-5	-	TRBV4-1	CASSQEDLTGEQPQHF	TGCGCCAGCAGCCAAGAGGACCTGACAGGTGAACAGCCCCAGCATTTT
-	TRBJ1-1	-	TRBV4-2	CASSQGSGLNTEAFF	TGTGCCAGCAGCCAAGGTTCCGGGCTGAACACTGAAGCTTTCTTT
few	TRBJ2-3	TRBD2	TRBV7-3	CASSLSGRARDTQYF	TGTGCCAGCAGCTTAAGCGGGAGGGCAAGAGATACGCAGTATTTT
-	TRBJ2-2	-	TRBV15	CATSRGLGGELFF	TGTGCCACCAGCAGAGGTCTCGGCGGGGAGCTGTTTTTT
-	TRBJ2-1	TRBD2	TRBV4-3	CASSQGLAGAAYNEQFF	TGCGCCAGCAGCCAAGGACTAGCGGGAGCCGCTTACAATGAGCAGTTCTTC
-	TRBJ2-2	TRBD2	TRBV5-1	CASRQREGNTGELFF	TGCGCCAGCAGGCAGCGGGAGGGGAACACCGGGGAGCTGTTTTTT
-	TRBJ2-1	TRBD2	TRBV28	CASNSQREFNEQFF	TGTGCCAGCAATTCCCAGCGGGAATTCAATGAGCAGTTCTTC
-	TRBJ2-5	TRBD2	TRBV15	CATSRDGAAGGYQETQYF	TGTGCCACCAGCAGAGATGGCGCGGCGGGAGGGTACCAAGAGACCCAGTACTTC
-	TRBJ2-2	TRBD2	TRBV9	CASSVRSSGVGTGELFF	TGTGCCAGCAGCGTCCGTTCTAGCGGGGTCGGCACCGGGGAGCTGTTTTTT
-	TRBJ2-5	-	TRBV5-1	CASSLFIEAETQYF	TGCGCCAGCAGCTTGTTCATAGAAGCGGAGACCCAGTACTTC
once	TRBJ2-1	-	TRBV29-1	CSVDLLEGNEQFF	TGCAGCGTTGACTTGCTAGAGGGCAATGAGCAGTTCTTC
-	TRBJ2-7	TRBD2	TRBV5-1	CASSYSGRADEQYF	TGCGCCAGCAGCTATAGCGGGAGGGCCGACGAGCAGTACTTC
-	TRBJ2-3	-	TRBV9	CASSSQGTDTQYF	TGTGCCAGCAGCTCTCAGGGCACAGATACGCAGTATTTT
-	TRBJ1-1	TRBD1	TRBV7-9	CASSSYRGNTEAFF	TGTGCCAGCAGCTCCTACAGGGGTAACACTGAAGCTTTCTTT
-	TRBJ1-2	TRBD1	TRBV29-1	CSVTYRGRWDGYTF	TGCAGCGTCACTTACAGGGGAAGGTGGGATGGCTACACCTTC
-	TRBJ2-1	-	TRBV23-1	CASSQFYRDSLQRLF	TGCGCCAGCAGTCAATTCTACCGGGACTCCCTACAGAGGCTCTTC
-	TRBJ2-6	TRBD2	TRBV10-1	CASSGGSSGANVLTF	TGCGCCAGCAGTGGCGGGAGCTCTGGGGCCAACGTCCTGACTTTC
-	TRBJ2-7	-	TRBV10-3	CAISEAATYEQYF	TGTGCCATCAGTGAGGCAGCAACTTACGAGCAGTACTTC
-	TRBJ2-4	TRBD1	TRBV18	CASSRPITGDLDF	TGTGCCAGCTCACGGCCGATTACAGGGGATCTAGACTTC
-	TRBJ1-2	-	TRBV7-6	CASSPSPTGLYGYTF	TGTGCCAGCAGCCCTTCCCCGACGGGGCTTTATGGCTACACCTTC
-	TRBJ2-5	-	TRBV5-1	CASSTPGQETQYF	TGCGCCAGCAGCACCCCAGGCCAGGAGACCCAGTACTTC
-	TRBJ2-3	-	TRBV6-5	CASSTQQGYTDTQYF	TGTGCCAGCAGTACCCAACAGGGATACACAGATACGCAGTATTTT
-	TRBJ1-2	-	TRBV19	CASTLRGLGYTF	TGTGCCAGTACGCTAAGGGGACTTGGCTACACCTTC
-	TRBJ2-1	-	TRBV9	CASSVASHEQFF	TGTGCCAGCAGCGTAGCTTCCCATGAGCAGTTCTTC
-	TRBJ2-5	-	TRBV7-2	CASSLEAWGTRDF	TGTGCCAGCAGCTTAGAGGCGTGGGGGACCAGGGACTTC
few	TRBJ2-3	-	TRBV5-6	CASSRPGLTRRTDTQYF	TGTGCCAGCAGCAGGCCGGGACTTACACGTCGCACAGATACGCAGTATTTT
-	TRBJ2-7	TRBD2	TRBV7-2	CASSLAVPYEQYF	TGTGCCAGCAGTCTAGCGGTACCCTACGAGCAGTACTTC